This paragraph covers one T cell receptor (beta chain) sequence. Clones were read by immunoSEQ multiplex PCR, and TCRdb kept only the in-frame ones, dropping some. The sample has 100,000 to 150,000 clones, about 93% seen once. This specimen belongs to a study of control samples from healthy donors and cancer patients. Germline assignment: CDR1 SQVTM and CDR2 ANQGSEA. This CDR3 has 13 amino acids. V was cut by 7 bases and J by 0 bases, with 9 bases left in between. Sequences were obtained from blood. The source is a man between 18 and 35 years old in good health. The rearrangement joins TRBV29-1 to TRBJ2-2; D not certain. CDR3 sequence: CSARVANTGELFF. In DNA, the CDR3 is TGCAGCGCTAGGGTTGCGAACACCGGGGAGCTGTTTTTT.